The T cell receptor beta chain described here comes from a study of molecular identifiers for immune sequencing clone quantification. This CDR3 is built from 12 residues. V gave up 4 bases and J gave up 4 bases, with 8 bases separating them. The germline V gene has CDR1 MNHEY and CDR2 SVGAGI. This clonotype came up many times. Via MiXCR, TCRdb re-called the PCR reads, giving one row per CDR3 protein. Among some 320,000 distinct CDR3 sequences listed, roughly a fifth were seen once. Source material: naive CD8+ T cells from blood, with Jurkat cell RNA spiked in. Regarding subset: FACS-sorted CD8+CD4-CCR7+CD45RA+ naive T cells. The chain has TRBV6-5 and TRBJ2-7; D remains ambiguous. The sequence was obtained from a human donor in good health. Some libraries in this study had Jurkat cell RNA spiked in. CDR3: CASSSDGYEQYF. In DNA, the CDR3 is TGTGCCAGCAGTTCGGACGGGTACGAGCAGTACTTC.